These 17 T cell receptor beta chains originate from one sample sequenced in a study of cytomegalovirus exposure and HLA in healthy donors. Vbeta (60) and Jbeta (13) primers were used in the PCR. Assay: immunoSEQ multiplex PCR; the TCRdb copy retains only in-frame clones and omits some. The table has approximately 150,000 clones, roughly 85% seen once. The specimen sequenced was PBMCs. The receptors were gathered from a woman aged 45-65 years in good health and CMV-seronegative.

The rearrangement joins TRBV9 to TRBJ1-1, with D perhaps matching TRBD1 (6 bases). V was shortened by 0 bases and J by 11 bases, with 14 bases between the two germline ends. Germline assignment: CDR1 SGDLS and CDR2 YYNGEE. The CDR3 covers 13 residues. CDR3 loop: CASSVAPGGTAFF. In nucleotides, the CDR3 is TGTGCCAGCAGCGTAGCTCCGGGGGGCACCGCTTTCTTT.

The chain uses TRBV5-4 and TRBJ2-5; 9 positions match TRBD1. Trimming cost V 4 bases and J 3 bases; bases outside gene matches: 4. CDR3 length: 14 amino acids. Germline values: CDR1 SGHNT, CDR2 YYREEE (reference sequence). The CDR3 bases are TGTGCCAGCAGCCCCAGGACAGGGGAAGAGACCCAGTACTTC. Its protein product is CASSPRTGEETQYF.

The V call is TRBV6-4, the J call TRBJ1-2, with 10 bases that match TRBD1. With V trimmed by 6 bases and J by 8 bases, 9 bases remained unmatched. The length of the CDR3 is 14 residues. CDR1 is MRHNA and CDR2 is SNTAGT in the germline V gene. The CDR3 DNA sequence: TGTGCCAGCAGCCCGGGACAGGGGTCTCTCGGCTACACCTTC. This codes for CASSPGQGSLGYTF.

CDR3 sequence (DNA): TGTGCCAGCAGTTTCCTGGACAGGAATTTTGAAAAACTGTTTTTT. Encoded protein: CASSFLDRNFEKLFF. V gene TRBV28 combines with J gene TRBJ1-4, with TRBD1 matching over 7 bases. The CDR3 consists of 15 residues. CDR1 and CDR2 (germline): MDHEN, SYDVKM. With 3 bases clipped from V and 7 bases from J, the junction kept 8 bases outside the gene matches.

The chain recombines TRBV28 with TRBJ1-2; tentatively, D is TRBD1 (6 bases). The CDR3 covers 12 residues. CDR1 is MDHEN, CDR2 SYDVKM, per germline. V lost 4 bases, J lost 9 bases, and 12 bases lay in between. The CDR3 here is CASSSPGQSYTF. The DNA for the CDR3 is TGTGCCAGCAGTTCACCGGGACAAAGCTACACCTTC.

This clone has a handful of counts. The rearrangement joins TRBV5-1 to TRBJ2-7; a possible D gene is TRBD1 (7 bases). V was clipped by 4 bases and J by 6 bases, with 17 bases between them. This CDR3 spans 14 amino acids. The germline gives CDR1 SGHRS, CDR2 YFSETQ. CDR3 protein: CASSRRQGGFEQYF. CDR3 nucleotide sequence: TGCGCCAGCAGCCGAAGACAGGGAGGTTTCGAGCAGTACTTC.

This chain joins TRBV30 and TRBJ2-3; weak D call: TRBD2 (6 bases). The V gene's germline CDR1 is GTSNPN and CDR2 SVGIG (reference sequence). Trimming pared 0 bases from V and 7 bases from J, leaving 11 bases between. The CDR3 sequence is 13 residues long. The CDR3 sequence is CAWSVVAGNTQYF. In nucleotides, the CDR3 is TGTGCCTGGAGTGTAGTTGCGGGAAATACGCAGTATTTT.

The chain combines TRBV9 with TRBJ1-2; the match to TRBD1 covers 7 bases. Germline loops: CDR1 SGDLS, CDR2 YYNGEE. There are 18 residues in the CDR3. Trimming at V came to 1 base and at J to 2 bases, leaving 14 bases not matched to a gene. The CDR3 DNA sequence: TGTGCCAGCAGCGTATCCCGTGACAGGACAGGCCCAAACTATGGCTACACCTTC. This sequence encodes CASSVSRDRTGPNYGYTF.

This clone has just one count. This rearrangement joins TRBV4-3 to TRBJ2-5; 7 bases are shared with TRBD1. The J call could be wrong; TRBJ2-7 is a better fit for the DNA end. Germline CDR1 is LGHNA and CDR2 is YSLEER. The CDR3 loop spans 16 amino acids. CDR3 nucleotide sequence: TGCGCCAGCAGCCAGGCCCGGGACAGATTCTCCTACGAGCAGTACTTC. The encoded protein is CASSQARDRFSYEQYF.

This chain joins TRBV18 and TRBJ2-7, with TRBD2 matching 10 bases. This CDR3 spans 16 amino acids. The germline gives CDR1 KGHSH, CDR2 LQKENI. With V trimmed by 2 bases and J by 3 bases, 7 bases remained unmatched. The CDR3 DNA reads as TGTGCCAGCTCACCAAGCCTAGCGGGAGTGGGCTACGAGCAGTACTTC. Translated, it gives CASSPSLAGVGYEQYF.

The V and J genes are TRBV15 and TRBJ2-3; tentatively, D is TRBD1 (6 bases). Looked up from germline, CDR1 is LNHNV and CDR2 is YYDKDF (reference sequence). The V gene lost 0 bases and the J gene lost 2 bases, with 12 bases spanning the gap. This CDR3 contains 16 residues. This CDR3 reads CATSRDVAGATDTQYF. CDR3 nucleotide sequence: TGTGCCACCAGCAGAGATGTTGCAGGGGCCACAGATACGCAGTATTTT.

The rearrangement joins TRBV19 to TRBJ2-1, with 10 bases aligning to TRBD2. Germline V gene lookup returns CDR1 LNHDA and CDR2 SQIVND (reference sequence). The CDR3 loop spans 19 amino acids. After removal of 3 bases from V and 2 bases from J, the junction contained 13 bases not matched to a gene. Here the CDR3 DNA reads TGTGCCAGTAGTATTTCCAGCGGGGGGGCCGTAGTGACCTACAATGAGCAGTTCTTC. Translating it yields CASSISSGGAVVTYNEQFF.

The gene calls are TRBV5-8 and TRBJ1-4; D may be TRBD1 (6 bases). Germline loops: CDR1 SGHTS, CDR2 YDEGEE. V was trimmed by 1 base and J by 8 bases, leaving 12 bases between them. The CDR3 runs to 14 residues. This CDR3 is CASSLWGLREKLFF. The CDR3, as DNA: TGTGCCAGCAGCTTGTGGGGGCTTCGCGAAAAACTGTTTTTT.

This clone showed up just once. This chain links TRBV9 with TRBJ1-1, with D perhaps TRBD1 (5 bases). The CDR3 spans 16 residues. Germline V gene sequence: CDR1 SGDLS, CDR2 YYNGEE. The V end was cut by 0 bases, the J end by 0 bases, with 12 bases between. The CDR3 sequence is CASSVGVGLLNTEAFF. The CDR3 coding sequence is TGTGCCAGCAGCGTAGGAGTGGGACTCCTGAACACTGAAGCTTTCTTT.

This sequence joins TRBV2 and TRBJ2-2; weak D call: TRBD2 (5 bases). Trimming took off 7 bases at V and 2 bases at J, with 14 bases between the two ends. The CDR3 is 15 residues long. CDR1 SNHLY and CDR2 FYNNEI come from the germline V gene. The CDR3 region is CASNSPRDNTGELFF. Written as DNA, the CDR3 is TGTGCCAGCAACTCTCCCCGGGATAACACCGGGGAGCTGTTTTTT. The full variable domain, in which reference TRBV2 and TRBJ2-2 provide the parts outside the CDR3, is EPEVTQTPSHQVTQMGQEVILRCVPISNHLYFYWYRQILGQKVEFLVSFYNNEISEKSEIFDDQFSVERPDGSNFTLKIRSTKLEDSAMYFCASNSPRDNTGELFFGEGSRLTVL.

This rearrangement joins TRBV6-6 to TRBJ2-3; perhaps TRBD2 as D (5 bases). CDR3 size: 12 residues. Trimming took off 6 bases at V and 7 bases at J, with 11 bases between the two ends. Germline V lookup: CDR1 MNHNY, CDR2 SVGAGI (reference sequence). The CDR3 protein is CASRSQRHTQYF. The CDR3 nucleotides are TGTGCCAGCAGATCCCAGCGGCATACGCAGTATTTT.

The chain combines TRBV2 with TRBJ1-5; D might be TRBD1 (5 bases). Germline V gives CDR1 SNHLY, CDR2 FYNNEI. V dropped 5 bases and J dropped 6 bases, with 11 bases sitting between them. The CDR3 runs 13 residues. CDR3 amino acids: CASSSQGSQPQHF. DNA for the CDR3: TGTGCCAGCAGTAGTCAGGGCAGTCAGCCCCAGCATTTT. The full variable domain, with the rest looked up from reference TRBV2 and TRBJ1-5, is EPEVTQTPSHQVTQMGQEVILRCVPISNHLYFYWYRQILGQKVEFLVSFYNNEISEKSEIFDDQFSVERPDGSNFTLKIRSTKLEDSAMYFCASSSQGSQPQHFGDGTRLSIL.